The 9 T cell receptor beta chains presented below share a single source sample, sequenced in a study of siplizumab effects on memory and regulatory T cells. Only in-frame clones appear in the TCRdb table, and some are missing; sequencing was by immunoSEQ multiplex PCR. Counted here are more than 95,000 clones, 93% occurring once; the ten biggest clones make up 0.6% to 0.7%. The specimen was Tregs sorted from blood. These receptors were obtained from a human donor in good health.

This chain links TRBV19 with TRBJ1-5; no definite D call. Germline loops: CDR1 LNHDA, CDR2 SQIVND (reference sequence). The CDR3 sequence is 13 residues long. The ends were cut back, 5 bases at V and 7 bases at J, with 12 bases in the middle. CDR3 sequence reads: CASSLPPIQPQHF. The CDR3 DNA sequence: TGTGCCAGTAGTCTTCCGCCGATCCAGCCCCAGCATTTT.

This chain joins TRBV6-5 and TRBJ1-2; 8 nucleotides match TRBD1. Losses at the gene ends were 4 bases for V and 3 bases for J; bases not matched to a gene: 10. This CDR3 region has 16 residues. The V gene's germline CDR1 is MNHEY and CDR2 SVGAGI. The CDR3: CASSSLTRGRDYGYTF. The CDR3 DNA is TGTGCCAGCAGTTCGCTAACCAGGGGGCGCGACTATGGCTACACCTTC.

The chain links TRBV12-5 to TRBJ2-5; D is unresolved. This CDR3 is built from 17 residues. Germline-derived CDR1 and CDR2 are LGHNT and FRNRAP. The germline V and J ends were trimmed by 3 bases and 5 bases, with 22 bases remaining between them. CDR3 sequence: CASGFGPRKVTAETQYF. The CDR3, as DNA: TGTGCTAGTGGTTTTGGGCCCCGGAAGGTCACGGCGGAGACCCAGTACTTC.

V usage is TRBV7-2 and J usage is TRBJ2-5, with 8 bases fitting TRBD2. V was clipped by 2 bases and J by 4 bases; unmatched bases: 12. Germline CDR1 and CDR2: SGHTA and FQGNSA. CDR3 size: 17 residues. In nucleotides, the CDR3 is TGTGCCAGCAGCTTAAAGCTCGACTGGCTAGCGGGAGAGACCCAGTACTTC. It specifies CASSLKLDWLAGETQYF.

The gene calls are TRBV29-1 and TRBJ2-7; D gene unclear. This CDR3 region has 12 residues. Trimming took 4 bases from V and 0 from J, leaving 7 bases between them. The germline V gene encodes CDR1 SQVTM and CDR2 ANQGSEA. The CDR3 spells CSVGRDSYEQYF. For the CDR3, the DNA is TGCAGCGTTGGAAGGGACTCCTACGAGCAGTACTTC.

The V and J genes are TRBV9 and TRBJ2-1; 7 bases map to TRBD2. Looked up from germline, CDR1 is SGDLS and CDR2 is YYNGEE. The CDR3 is 17 amino acids. The junction had 7 bases not matched to a gene; V was cut back by 0 bases and J by 1 base. The CDR3 spells CASSVVAGVSSYNEQFF. CDR3 DNA sequence: TGTGCCAGCAGCGTAGTGGCGGGGGTATCTTCCTACAATGAGCAGTTCTTC.

The chain has TRBV14 and TRBJ2-1; the D gene is possibly TRBD2 (7 bases). CDR1 SGHDN and CDR2 FVKESK come from the germline V gene. V lost 4 bases and J lost 10, with 23 bases in between. CDR3 length: 16 residues. This CDR3 reads CASSLRGRGGRDEQFF. The CDR3 DNA is TGTGCCAGCAGCCTTCGGGGGCGGGGAGGGAGAGACGAGCAGTTCTTC.

J is TRBJ1-3 and V is TRBV5-1; no clear D. The V and J ends lost 6 bases and 0 bases respectively, with 7 bases between them. Germline V CDR1 and CDR2: SGHRS, YFSETQ. CDR3 length: 13 amino acids. The CDR3 protein is CASKAVSGNTIYF. As DNA, the CDR3 is TGCGCCAGCAAAGCAGTCTCTGGAAACACCATATATTTT.

V gene TRBV9 combines with J gene TRBJ2-3; no firm D call. The CDR3 extends over 17 amino acids. Trimming took off 4 bases at V and 1 base at J, with 19 bases between the two ends. Germline loops: CDR1 SGDLS, CDR2 YYNGEE. The CDR3 nucleotides read TGTGCCAGCAGCCCCCAAGCCCGGACCCGGGGCACAGATACGCAGTATTTT. Translated, it gives CASSPQARTRGTDTQYF. The variable domain in full, with the rest retrieved from reference TRBV9 and TRBJ2-3, is DSGVTQTPKHLITATGQRVTLRCSPRSGDLSVYWYQQSLDQGLQFLIQYYNGEERAKGNILERFSAQQFPDLHSELNLSSLELGDSALYFCASSPQARTRGTDTQYFGPGTRLTVL.